These 22 T cell receptor beta chains were sequenced from one sample in a study of cytomegalovirus exposure and HLA in healthy donors. Researchers ran the PCR with 60 Vbeta and 13 Jbeta primers. TCRdb keeps only in-frame clones here, not all; method: immunoSEQ multiplex PCR. The table lists fewer than 200,000 clones, under 90% of them singletons. Sequencing used PBMCs. The receptors originated from a male donor in good health and CMV-seronegative.

The gene calls are TRBV9 and TRBJ2-7, with 9 bases fitting TRBD1. CDR1 and CDR2 (germline): SGDLS, YYNGEE. This CDR3 spans 14 amino acids. Unmatched junction bases numbered 7, after V lost 3 bases and J lost 6 bases. The DNA of the CDR3 is TGTGCCAGCAGCGCCGGGACAGGGTATCGCGAGCAGTACTTC. Translating gives CASSAGTGYREQYF.

The chain is built from TRBV28 and TRBJ2-7, with D possibly TRBD2 on 5 matching bases. Trimming removed 5 bases at V and 4 bases at J, with 15 bases between. CDR3 length: 14 amino acids. Looked up from germline, CDR1 is MDHEN and CDR2 is SYDVKM. Here the CDR3 DNA reads TGTGCCAGCAGTAAATACTCCGGACTGTACGAGCAGTACTTC. As protein: CASSKYSGLYEQYF.

The chain uses TRBV11-3 and TRBJ2-5; possibly TRBD2 for D (5 bases). Germline V gene data show CDR1 as SGHNT and CDR2 as YENEEA. The CDR3 consists of 13 residues. V was cut by 4 bases and J by 5 bases, with 11 bases left in between. CDR3 nucleotide sequence: TGTGCCAGCAGCTCCGGGGTGGCGGAGACCCAGTACTTC. This translates into CASSSGVAETQYF. The complete variable domain, with remaining parts taken from reference TRBV11-3 and TRBJ2-5, reads EAGVVQSPRYKIIEKKQPVAFWCNPISGHNTLYWYLQNLGQGPELLIRYENEEAVDDSQLPKDRFSAERLKGVDSTLKIQPAELGDSAVYLCASSSGVAETQYFGPGTRLLVL.

This clone has just one count. The chain employs TRBV5-4 and TRBJ2-7, with a weak D call TRBD2 (6 bases). With 0 bases removed from V and 5 bases from J, the gap between germline ends came to 15 bases. CDR3 size: 15 residues. Looked up from germline, CDR1 is SGHNT and CDR2 is YYREEE (reference sequence). The CDR3, as DNA: TGTGCCAGCAGCTTGGCCTTGGGGGGTTTCGACGAGCAGTACTTC. Translating gives CASSLALGGFDEQYF.

The chain has TRBV5-4 and TRBJ2-5; 11 bases are shared with TRBD2. The J call may not be correct, given that the DNA end is closer to TRBJ2-7. The CDR3 has 16 amino acids. Germline values: CDR1 SGHNT, CDR2 YYREEE (reference sequence). CDR3 loop: CASSLLAGGMGYEQYF. CDR3 nucleotides: TGTGCCAGCAGCTTATTAGCGGGGGGGATGGGATACGAGCAGTACTTC.

The chain uses TRBV9 and TRBJ2-5; TRBD2 agrees at 9 bases. With 3 bases clipped from V and 10 bases from J, the junction kept 13 bases outside the gene matches. The CDR3 runs 15 residues. The germline V gene encodes CDR1 SGDLS and CDR2 YYNGEE. The CDR3 loop is CASSEGWGREGVQYF. The DNA for the CDR3 is TGTGCCAGCAGCGAAGGTTGGGGGCGGGAGGGAGTCCAGTACTTC.

The chain has TRBV4-2 and TRBJ2-1, with 12 positions matching TRBD2. J gave up 7 bases and V 0 bases, and 7 bases lay outside the gene matches. CDR3 length: 17 residues. Germline assignment: CDR1 LGHNA and CDR2 YNFKEQ. The CDR3, as DNA: TGTGCCAGCAGCCAAGAGCCGTCTAGCGGGGGGGCAAATGAGCAGTTCTTC. The encoded protein is CASSQEPSSGGANEQFF.

The chain links TRBV7-3 to TRBJ2-3; 11 positions match TRBD2. V was clipped by 4 bases and J by 4 bases; unmatched bases: 7. The CDR3 contains 16 residues. Germline lookup yields CDR1 SGHTA and CDR2 FQGTGA. The CDR3 DNA follows: TGTGCCAGCAGCTCCTATCCTAGCGGGAGGTCAGATACGCAGTATTTT. Amino acids: CASSSYPSGRSDTQYF.

The J gene is TRBJ2-5, the V gene TRBV9; 8 positions match TRBD2. Trimming took 0 bases from V and 1 from J; bases not matched to a gene: 5. CDR1 and CDR2 (germline): SGDLS, YYNGEE. The CDR3 length is 16 residues. The CDR3 region is CASSVAPTSAQETQYF. Here the CDR3 DNA reads TGTGCCAGCAGCGTAGCTCCGACTAGCGCCCAAGAGACCCAGTACTTC.

The CDR3 DNA follows: TGTGCCAGCAGCCCGTCATCCGGGGAGTATGAGCAGTTCTTC. The encoded protein is CASSPSSGEYEQFF. The V gene is TRBV7-3, the J gene TRBJ2-1; a possible D gene is TRBD2 (5 bases). Germline V gene data show CDR1 as SGHTA and CDR2 as FQGTGA. The CDR3 covers 14 residues. V lost 5 bases and J 8 bases, leaving 16 bases between the germline ends.

The chain combines TRBV6-6 with TRBJ2-6; no definite D call. The CDR3 has 15 residues. The V end lost 2 bases, the J end lost 0 bases, and 5 bases lay between the germline ends. Germline CDR1 is MNHNY and CDR2 is SVGAGI (reference sequence). The CDR3 sequence: CASSYELSGANVLTF. CDR3 nucleotides: TGTGCCAGCAGTTACGAGCTCTCTGGGGCCAACGTCCTGACTTTC.

This rearrangement joins TRBV27 to TRBJ1-5; 12 nucleotides match TRBD1. Per the germline V gene, CDR1 is MNHEY and CDR2 is SMNVEV (reference sequence). The CDR3 totals 18 residues. V lost 7 bases, J lost 0 bases, and 10 bases stayed unmatched. The CDR3 DNA reads TGTGCCAGCAAGCTCGGGACAGGGGGCGGTTATAGCAATCAGCCCCAGCATTTT. Translating gives CASKLGTGGGYSNQPQHF.

This chain links TRBV29-1 with TRBJ1-2; a possible D gene is TRBD1 (6 bases). CDR3 size: 14 residues. V was pared by 4 bases and J by 4 bases, with 16 bases between. Germline CDR1 is SQVTM and CDR2 is ANQGSEA. The CDR3 loop reads CSVGGGGRGYGYTF. In DNA form, the CDR3 reads TGCAGCGTTGGGGGGGGCGGCAGGGGCTATGGCTACACCTTC.

This sequence joins TRBV28 and TRBJ2-1; 12 bases line up with TRBD1. In germline, CDR1 is MDHEN, CDR2 SYDVKM. V lost 7 bases, J lost 8 bases, and 15 bases stayed unmatched. CDR3 length: 17 residues. The CDR3 DNA sequence: TGTGCCAGCACCCGCAACCCGGGACAGGGGGCTTTTTATGAGCAGTTCTTC. It yields the protein CASTRNPGQGAFYEQFF.

V gene TRBV7-3 combines with J gene TRBJ2-3; 9 bases line up with TRBD1. V shed 5 bases, J shed 4 bases, and the junction held 10 bases outside the gene matches. The germline CDR1 and CDR2 sequences are SGHTA and FQGTGA. This CDR3 spans 16 amino acids. CDR3 nucleotide sequence: TGTGCCAGCAGCCTAGACGGGACAGGGCCCCCAGATACGCAGTATTTT. As protein: CASSLDGTGPPDTQYF.

The chain couples TRBV7-2 to TRBJ1-1; a possible D gene is TRBD1 (6 bases). This CDR3 is 15 amino acids long. Germline V gives CDR1 SGHTA, CDR2 FQGNSA. V was shortened by 1 base and J by 0 bases, with 9 bases between the two germline ends. DNA for the CDR3: TGTGCCAGCAGCTTAGTTGCAGGGGTGAACACTGAAGCTTTCTTT. Translation: CASSLVAGVNTEAFF.

J is TRBJ1-4 and V is TRBV29-1; maybe TRBD1 (6 bases). CDR3 size: 13 residues. Germline V CDR1 and CDR2: SQVTM, ANQGSEA. V gave up 4 bases and J gave up 2 bases, with 8 bases separating them. CDR3 protein: CSVGTGTNEKLFF. CDR3 coding DNA: TGCAGCGTTGGCACAGGGACTAATGAAAAACTGTTTTTT. Full variable domain (missing parts from reference TRBV29-1 and TRBJ1-4): SAVISQKPSRDICQRGTSLTIQCQVDSQVTMMFWYRQQPGQSLTLIATANQGSEATYESGFVIDKFPISRPNLTFSTLTVSNMSPEDSSIYLCSVGTGTNEKLFFGSGTQLSVL.

The chain uses TRBV7-2 and TRBJ2-7; tentatively, D is TRBD2 (6 bases). The V and J ends lost 6 bases and 6 bases respectively, with 18 bases between them. CDR3 length: 14 amino acids. Germline V gives CDR1 SGHTA, CDR2 FQGNSA. CDR3 nucleotide sequence: TGTGCCAGCAGACGGGAGCGGAGCGCGGGCGAGCAGTACTTC. This translates into CASRRERSAGEQYF.

The CDR3 region has the DNA TGTGCCAGCAGCCGGCGCGGGACAGGGGATAGCTATGGCTACACCTTC. Translation: CASSRRGTGDSYGYTF. This sequence joins TRBV27 and TRBJ1-2, with 10 bases identical to TRBD1. The V gene end was trimmed by 6 bases and the J gene end by 4 bases; junction bases not matched to a gene: 11. Germline CDR1 MNHEY, CDR2 SMNVEV (reference sequence). The CDR3 runs 16 residues.

This chain links TRBV4-2 with TRBJ2-3, with D hard to call. The germline V gene has CDR1 LGHNA and CDR2 YNFKEQ. Trimming pared 4 bases from V and 0 bases from J, leaving 14 bases between. There are 16 residues in the CDR3. The CDR3 coding sequence is TGTGCCAGCAGCCCAGCACCGGCGGCTAGCACAGATACGCAGTATTTT. Translation gives CASSPAPAASTDTQYF.

This clone was counted a single time. The chain combines TRBV5-8 with TRBJ1-5; D is unclear. Germline V gene lookup returns CDR1 SGHTS and CDR2 YDEGEE. V shed 0 bases and J shed 0 bases, with 7 bases lying between them. This CDR3 spans 15 amino acids. CDR3 protein: CASSLGSNSNQPQHF. The CDR3 nucleotides read TGTGCCAGCAGCTTGGGCAGTAATAGCAATCAGCCCCAGCATTTT.

The rearrangement links TRBV14 to TRBJ1-1; TRBD1 agrees at 10 bases. V lost 4 bases and J lost 9; bases outside the gene matches: 2. Germline CDR1 SGHDN, CDR2 FVKESK. This CDR3 region has 12 residues. CDR3 in DNA: TGTGCCAGCAGCCGACAGGGGGCTCAAGCTTTCTTT. Its translation is CASSRQGAQAFF. Based on the CDR3 plus reference TRBV14 and TRBJ1-1, the full variable domain is EAGVTQFPSHSVIEKGQTVTLRCDPISGHDNLYWYRRVMGKEIKFLLHFVKESKQDESGMPNNRFLAERTGGTYSTLKVQPAELEDSGVYFCASSRQGAQAFFGQGTRLTVV.